This T cell receptor (beta chain) derives from a study of vaccination effects on CD4 cells after COVID-19. Study results and limitations: The vaccine-induced clones of healthy vaccinees included only 1 of 255 that cross-reacted with common cold coronaviruses.

Subsequent to roughly 9 days of culture, CD4+ T cells were isolated. All study participants received two doses of BNT162b2 or mRNA-1273 vaccine. Vaccinees lacked prior SARS-CoV-2 infection and tested negative for nucleocapsid antibodies. J lost 3 bases, V lost 4 bases, and 7 bases had no gene match. Germline CDR1 MDHEN, CDR2 SYDVKM. The CDR3 is made up of 15 amino acids. Only in-frame clones appear in the TCRdb table, and some are missing; sequencing was by immunoSEQ multiplex PCR. The table has about 45,000 clones, over 60% seen once. About this clone itself: Its specificity is not known.

This material consisted of CD4+ T cells from PBMCs cultured without peptide, taken after COVID-19 vaccination. This clonotype was sampled from a human donor who received a COVID-19 vaccine. The genes are TRBV28 and TRBJ2-7; 9 positions match TRBD1. The CDR3 sequence is CASSSSGTGSYEQYF. CDR3 DNA sequence: TGTGCCAGCAGTTCATCCGGGACAGGGAGCTACGAGCAGTACTTC.